Given below is one T cell receptor beta chain in context. These data originate in a study of T cell changes during pregnancy in multiple sclerosis. Libraries were prepared by immunoSEQ multiplex PCR; TCRdb keeps only in-frame clonotypes and omits some of them. The sample consists of fewer than 100,000 clones, 89% of them appearing once. The CDR3 is 12 residues long. The V gene lost 6 bases and the J gene lost 4 bases, with 10 bases spanning the gap. CDR1 and CDR2 from the germline V gene are MNHEY and SVGAGI. Sequencing was performed on peripheral blood, taken before pregnancy. V and J are TRBV6-5 and TRBJ2-7; no reliable D call. The sequence came from a female donor with multiple sclerosis, enrolled in a pregnancy study. CDR3 amino acids: CASSRTEYEQYF. In DNA, the CDR3 is TGTGCCAGCAGCCGCACCGAGTACGAGCAGTACTTC.